These 14 T cell receptor beta chains originate from one sample sequenced in a study of cytomegalovirus exposure and HLA in healthy donors. Method: immunoSEQ multiplex PCR; TCRdb's copy keeps in-frame clones and lacks some. The data show some 98,000 clones, with around 85% seen just once and roughly 4.3% held by the top ten. What was sequenced was PBMCs. The receptors here all came from a woman in her twenties or thirties in good health and CMV-seronegative.

This chain connects TRBV7-9 to TRBJ2-1; D is undetermined. CDR1 and CDR2 (germline): SEHNR, FQNEAQ (reference sequence). Trimming took 5 bases from V and 6 from J, leaving 8 bases between them. CDR3 length: 12 residues. DNA for the CDR3: TGTGCCAGCAGCGACTTACGCAATGAGCAGTTCTTC. Translation gives CASSDLRNEQFF.

This clone was counted many times. The chain employs TRBV5-1 and TRBJ2-7; 7 positions agree with TRBD2. This CDR3 comprises 14 residues. J lost 0 bases, V lost 2 bases, and 2 bases had no gene match. Germline CDR1 SGHRS, CDR2 YFSETQ. In nucleotides, the CDR3 is TGCGCCAGCAGCTTCGGCGGGAGCTCCTACGAGCAGTACTTC. It yields the protein CASSFGGSSYEQYF.

The chain employs TRBV2 and TRBJ2-2, with 11 bases lining up with TRBD2. The CDR3 length is 16 residues. CDR1 and CDR2 from the germline V gene are SNHLY and FYNNEI. Trimming removed 4 bases from V and 5 bases from J; junction bases left unmatched: 6. The DNA of the CDR3 is TGTGCCAGCAGTGCCCGACTAGCGGGGTTGACCGGGGAGCTGTTTTTT. Its protein product is CASSARLAGLTGELFF.

This clone was found once. The chain employs TRBV27 and TRBJ2-7, with 7 bases matching TRBD2. The trim removed 4 bases at V and 2 bases at J, leaving 20 bases unmatched. The CDR3 is made up of 19 amino acids. Germline CDR1 and CDR2: MNHEY and SMNVEV (reference sequence). The DNA for the CDR3 is TGTGCCAGCAGTTCAACTAACGACAGACCCCCCGGGAGGACCTACGAGCAGTACTTC. Protein product: CASSSTNDRPPGRTYEQYF.

The V call is TRBV9, the J call TRBJ2-7; TRBD2 aligns across 8 bases. The CDR3 is made up of 15 amino acids. Germline CDR1 is SGDLS and CDR2 is YYNGEE. Trimming took 2 bases from V and 5 from J; bases not matched to a gene: 9. In DNA, the CDR3 is TGTGCCAGCAGCGTGGAGGGAGTAGCGGGGAACGAGCAGTACTTC. Translated: CASSVEGVAGNEQYF.

The chain has TRBV28 and TRBJ1-2; no firm D call. Germline lookup yields CDR1 MDHEN and CDR2 SYDVKM. The CDR3 totals 12 residues. The V gene lost 8 bases and the J gene lost 4 bases, with 11 bases spanning the gap. CDR3 sequence: CASFSGGYGYTF. In nucleotides, the CDR3 is TGTGCCAGCTTTAGCGGCGGCTATGGCTACACCTTC.

This clone was observed a single time. The chain joins TRBV28 to TRBJ2-5, with 7 bases identical to TRBD1. Germline V gene lookup returns CDR1 MDHEN and CDR2 SYDVKM. V shed 6 bases, J shed 0 bases, and the junction held 7 bases outside the gene matches. This CDR3 spans 15 amino acids. The CDR3 sequence: CASSIDRADQETQYF. In nucleotides, the CDR3 is TGTGCCAGCAGCATCGACAGGGCTGACCAAGAGACCCAGTACTTC.

The chain is built from TRBV9 and TRBJ2-7; 9 nucleotides agree with TRBD1. With 3 bases clipped from V and 3 bases from J, the junction kept 13 bases outside the gene matches. The CDR3 covers 17 residues. Germline CDR1 SGDLS, CDR2 YYNGEE. CDR3 coding DNA: TGTGCCAGCAGCGGAGCACAGGGGGCAAGTTTAGACTACGAGCAGTACTTC. It specifies CASSGAQGASLDYEQYF.

J is TRBJ1-2 and V is TRBV15; tentatively, D is TRBD1 (5 bases). Trimming removed 3 bases from V and 7 bases from J, with 12 bases in between. The CDR3 runs 13 residues. Germline V gene sequence: CDR1 LNHNV, CDR2 YYDKDF (reference sequence). CDR3 protein: CATSRVGGSGYTF. The CDR3 bases are TGTGCCACCAGCAGGGTCGGGGGTAGTGGCTACACCTTC.

This clone came up once. The CDR3 here is CASRRAHTSNNTGELFF. The CDR3 DNA is TGTGCCAGCAGGCGGGCCCATACGTCAAATAACACCGGGGAGCTGTTTTTT. The genes are TRBV7-9 and TRBJ2-2, with D possibly TRBD2 on 5 matching bases. CDR3 length: 17 residues. From germline, CDR1 is SEHNR and CDR2 FQNEAQ (reference sequence). The V and J ends lost 6 bases and 2 bases respectively, with 19 bases between them. Full variable domain (rest looked up from reference TRBV7-9 and TRBJ2-2): DTGVSQNPRHKITKRGQNVTFRCDPISEHNRLYWYRQTLGQGPEFLTYFQNEAQLEKSRLLSDRFSAERPKGSFSTLEIQRTEQGDSAMYLCASRRAHTSNNTGELFFGEGSRLTVL.

This clone showed up just a few times. V and J are TRBV15 and TRBJ1-1; 9 nucleotides match TRBD1. The CDR3 has 14 amino acids. Germline CDR1 LNHNV, CDR2 YYDKDF (reference sequence). The junction had 8 bases not matched to a gene; V was cut back by 5 bases and J by 7 bases. The CDR3 is CATSLRQGGIEAFF. The CDR3 bases are TGTGCCACCAGCCTACGACAGGGGGGGATTGAAGCTTTCTTT.

Only one count was recorded for this clone. V usage is TRBV14 and J usage is TRBJ2-2; tentatively, D is TRBD1 (6 bases). The V end was cut by 4 bases, the J end by 8 bases, with 11 bases between. Germline lookup yields CDR1 SGHDN and CDR2 FVKESK. The CDR3 is 13 residues long. CDR3 bases: TGTGCCAGCAGCCGATGGGGGCAGGGGGAGCTGTTTTTT. Translation gives CASSRWGQGELFF.

The CDR3 coding sequence is TGCACCAGCAGCTTCCTCGCGAGGTCGGGCTATGGCTACACCTTC. Its translation is CTSSFLARSGYGYTF. The chain has TRBV1 and TRBJ1-2. TRBV1 is given as a pseudogene. CDR3 length: 15 amino acids.

V is TRBV5-1 and J is TRBJ1-2, with D uncertain. V was clipped by 4 bases and J by 8 bases, with 18 bases between them. CDR1 is SGHRS, CDR2 YFSETQ, per germline. This CDR3 region has 14 residues. CDR3 coding DNA: TGCGCCAGCAGCGCGATCCGGGAGCCGGGGGGCTACACCTTC. Amino acid sequence: CASSAIREPGGYTF.